The 10 T cell receptor beta chains below were found in one sample sequenced in a study of cytomegalovirus exposure and HLA in healthy donors. The PCR had 60 Vbeta and 13 Jbeta primers. The method was immunoSEQ multiplex PCR; TCRdb's version includes in-frame clones alone and lacks a portion of them. Among around 150,000 clones listed, approximately 81% were seen once. The specimen sequenced was PBMCs. These receptors came from a woman between 35 and 50 years old in good health and CMV-seropositive.

The sample holds one count of this clone. The chain combines TRBV2 with TRBJ2-3; D is uncertain. Germline V lookup: CDR1 SNHLY, CDR2 FYNNEI. The CDR3 consists of 13 residues. V lost 0 bases to trimming and J lost 10 bases, with 11 bases between them. The CDR3 DNA reads as TGTGCCAGCAGTGAAGCGCTAGACCTACCGCAGTATTTT. It codes for CASSEALDLPQYF.

The rearrangement uses TRBV7-9 and TRBJ1-3; possible D gene TRBD1, 6 bases. Germline V gene lookup returns CDR1 SEHNR and CDR2 FQNEAQ (reference sequence). V lost 3 bases to trimming and J lost 2 bases, with 17 bases between them. The CDR3 covers 17 residues. CDR3 bases: TGTGCCAGCAGCTTGGCGGACGGCAGGGGAACTGGAAACACCATATATTTT. This encodes CASSLADGRGTGNTIYF.

The rearrangement joins TRBV6-5 to TRBJ1-2; 8 bases align to TRBD1. Germline values: CDR1 MNHEY, CDR2 SVGAGI. V shed 4 bases, J shed 6 bases, and the junction held 7 bases outside the gene matches. This CDR3 contains 14 residues. CDR3 coding DNA: TGTGCCAGCAGTTGGACAGGGCGGGACGATGGCTACACCTTC. This codes for CASSWTGRDDGYTF.

This clone showed up just a few times. The gene calls are TRBV19 and TRBJ1-5; perhaps TRBD1 as D (5 bases). With 3 bases removed from V and 6 bases from J, the gap between germline ends came to 9 bases. The CDR3 totals 13 residues. CDR1 and CDR2 (germline): LNHDA, SQIVND (reference sequence). The CDR3, as DNA: TGTGCCAGTAGTATGGGCAGGGTTCAGCCCCAGCATTTT. Protein product: CASSMGRVQPQHF.

In its sample, this clone was seen a few times. The chain recombines TRBV2 with TRBJ1-4; 7 bases fit TRBD1. V gave up 0 bases and J gave up 7 bases; unmatched junction bases: 5. CDR1 and CDR2 from the germline V gene are SNHLY and FYNNEI. The CDR3 spans 15 residues. For the CDR3, the DNA is TGTGCCAGCAGTGAAGCGACAGGGTTAAGTGAAAAACTGTTTTTT. Amino acids: CASSEATGLSEKLFF.

The chain combines TRBV30 with TRBJ1-2; 8 bases are shared with TRBD1. CDR3 length: 14 residues. Germline trimming cut 2 bases from V and 4 bases from J; bases unmatched to any gene: 6. CDR1 GTSNPN and CDR2 SVGIG come from the germline V gene (reference sequence). CDR3 residues: CAWSTTGGGYGYTF. The CDR3 DNA is TGTGCCTGGAGTACCACAGGGGGGGGCTATGGCTACACCTTC. The full variable domain, completed using reference TRBV30 and TRBJ1-2, is SQTIHQWPATLVQPVGSPLSLECTVEGTSNPNLYWYRQAAGRGLQLLFYSVGIGQISSEVPQNLSASRPQDRQFILSSKKLLLSDSGFYLCAWSTTGGGYGYTFGSGTRLTVV.

This chain connects TRBV5-1 to TRBJ2-2; the D gene is possibly TRBD1 (5 bases). Trimming shortened V by 4 bases and J by 1 base, and 11 bases separated the two germline ends. The germline V gene has CDR1 SGHRS and CDR2 YFSETQ. This CDR3 has 15 amino acids. Written as DNA, the CDR3 is TGCGCCAGCAGCCTATGGACACTGAACACCGGGGAGCTGTTTTTT. Its translation is CASSLWTLNTGELFF.

CDR3 DNA sequence: TGTGCCAGCAGCGTAGTTAGCGGGAGAGATGAGCAGTTCTTC. Translated: CASSVVSGRDEQFF. The chain links TRBV9 to TRBJ2-1, with TRBD2 matching 9 bases. This CDR3 is 14 amino acids long. From germline, CDR1 is SGDLS and CDR2 YYNGEE. Losses at the gene ends were 0 bases for V and 8 bases for J; bases not matched to a gene: 3.

This chain joins TRBV30 and TRBJ1-1, with 7 bases fitting TRBD1. V shed 4 bases and J 5 bases; nucleotides not matched to a gene: 10. CDR3 length equals 14 residues. Germline V CDR1 and CDR2: GTSNPN, SVGIG (reference sequence). The CDR3 nucleotides are TGTGCCTGGACTGTGGACAGGTGGGGGACTGAAGCTTTCTTT. It yields the protein CAWTVDRWGTEAFF.

This clone was recorded a few times. The rearrangement joins TRBV2 to TRBJ1-1; no definite D call. There are 12 residues in the CDR3. Germline V gene lookup returns CDR1 SNHLY and CDR2 FYNNEI. Trimming left V 4 bases short and J 5 bases short, with 8 bases between. CDR3 sequence (DNA): TGTGCCAGCAGTGTCGGGAGGACTGAAGCTTTCTTT. This gives the protein CASSVGRTEAFF.